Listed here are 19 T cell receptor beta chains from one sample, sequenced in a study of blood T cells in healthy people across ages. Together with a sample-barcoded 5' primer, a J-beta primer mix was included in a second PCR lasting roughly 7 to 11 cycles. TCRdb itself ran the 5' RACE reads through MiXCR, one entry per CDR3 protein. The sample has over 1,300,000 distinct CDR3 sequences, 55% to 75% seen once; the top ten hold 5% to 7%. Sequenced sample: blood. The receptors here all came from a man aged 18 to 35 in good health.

CDR3 nucleotide sequence: TGTGCCAGCAGGGGACCGCTCTGGGAGCAGTACTTC. Translated: CASRGPLWEQYF. This chain links TRBV2 with TRBJ2-5; D may be TRBD1 or TRBD2 (5 bases each). In germline, CDR1 is SNHLY, CDR2 FYNNEI. The CDR3 extends over 12 amino acids. Trimming shortened V by 6 bases and J by 11 bases, and 16 bases separated the two germline ends. Supplemented by reference TRBV2 and TRBJ2-5, the full variable domain reads EPEVTQTPSHQVTQMGQEVILRCVPISNHLYFYWYRQILGQKVEFLVSFYNNEISEKSEIFDDQFSVERPDGSNFTLKIRSTKLEDSAMYFCASRGPLWEQYFGPGTRLLVL.

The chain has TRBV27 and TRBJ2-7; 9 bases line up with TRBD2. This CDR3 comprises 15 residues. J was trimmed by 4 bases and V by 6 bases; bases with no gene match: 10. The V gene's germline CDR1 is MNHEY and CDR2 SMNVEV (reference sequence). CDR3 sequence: CASSFSGTSFYEQYF. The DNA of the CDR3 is TGTGCCAGCAGCTTCTCCGGGACTAGCTTTTACGAGCAGTACTTC.

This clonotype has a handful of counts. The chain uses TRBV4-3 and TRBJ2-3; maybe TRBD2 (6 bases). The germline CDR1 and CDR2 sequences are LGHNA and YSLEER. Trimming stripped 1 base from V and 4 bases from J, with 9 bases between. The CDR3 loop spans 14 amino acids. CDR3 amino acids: CASSQGDSADTQYF. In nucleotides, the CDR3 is TGCGCCAGCAGCCAAGGGGACTCAGCAGATACGCAGTATTTT.

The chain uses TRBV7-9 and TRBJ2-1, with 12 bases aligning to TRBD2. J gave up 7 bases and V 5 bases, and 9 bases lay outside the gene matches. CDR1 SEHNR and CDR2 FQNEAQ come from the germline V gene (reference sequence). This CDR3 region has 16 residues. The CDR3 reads CASSPKTSGSKNEQFF. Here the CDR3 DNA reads TGTGCCAGCAGCCCAAAGACTAGCGGGAGTAAGAATGAGCAGTTCTTC.

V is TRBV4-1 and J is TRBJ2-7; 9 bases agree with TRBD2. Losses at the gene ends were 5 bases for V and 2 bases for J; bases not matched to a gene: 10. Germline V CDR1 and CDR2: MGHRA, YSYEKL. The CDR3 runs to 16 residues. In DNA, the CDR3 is TGCGCCAGCAGCGATGGGACTAGCTCACATCCCTACGAGCAGTACTTC. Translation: CASSDGTSSHPYEQYF.

Here the CDR3 reads CASSSETGGFYEQYF. As DNA, the CDR3 is TGCGCCAGCAGCTCGGAGACAGGGGGCTTCTACGAGCAGTACTTC. J is TRBJ2-7 and V is TRBV5-1; 10 nucleotides align to TRBD1. The CDR3 runs 15 residues. Looked up from germline, CDR1 is SGHRS and CDR2 is YFSETQ. Losses at the gene ends were 3 bases for V and 3 bases for J; bases not matched to a gene: 6.

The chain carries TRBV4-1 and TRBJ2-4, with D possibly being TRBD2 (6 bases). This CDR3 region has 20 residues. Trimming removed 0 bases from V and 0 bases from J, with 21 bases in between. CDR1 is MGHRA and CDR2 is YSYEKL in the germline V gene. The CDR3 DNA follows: TGCGCCAGCAGCCAAGATGTTAGCGGAGAATCACTTTTAGCCAAAAACATTCAGTACTTC. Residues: CASSQDVSGESLLAKNIQYF.

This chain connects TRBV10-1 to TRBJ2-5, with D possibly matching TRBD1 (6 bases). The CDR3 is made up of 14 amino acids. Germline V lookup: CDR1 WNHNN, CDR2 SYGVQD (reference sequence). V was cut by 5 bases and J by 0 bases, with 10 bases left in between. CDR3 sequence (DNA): TGCGCCAGCAGTCGGAGACAGGACCAAGAGACCCAGTACTTC. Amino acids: CASSRRQDQETQYF.

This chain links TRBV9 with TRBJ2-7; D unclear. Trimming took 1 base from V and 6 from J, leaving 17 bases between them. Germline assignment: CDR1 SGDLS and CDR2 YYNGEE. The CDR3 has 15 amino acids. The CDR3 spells CASSVSGGEITEQYF. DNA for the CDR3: TGTGCCAGCAGCGTATCGGGTGGGGAAATCACCGAGCAGTACTTC.

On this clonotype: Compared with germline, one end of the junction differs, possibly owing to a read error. CDR3 region: CATSGDPGLAGPNTGELFF. As DNA, the CDR3 is TGTGCCACCAGCGGAGACCCGGGACTGGCGGGCCCAAACACCGGGGAGCTGTTTTTT. The genes are TRBV15 and TRBJ2-2, with D possibly TRBD2 on 6 matching bases. This CDR3 comprises 19 residues. Per germline, CDR1 LNHNV and CDR2 YYDKDF (reference sequence).

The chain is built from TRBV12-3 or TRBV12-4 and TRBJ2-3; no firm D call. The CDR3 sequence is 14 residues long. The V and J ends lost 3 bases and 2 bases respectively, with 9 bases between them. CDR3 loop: CASSFSGPTDTQYF. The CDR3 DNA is TGTGCCAGCAGTTTTTCGGGCCCCACAGATACGCAGTATTTT.

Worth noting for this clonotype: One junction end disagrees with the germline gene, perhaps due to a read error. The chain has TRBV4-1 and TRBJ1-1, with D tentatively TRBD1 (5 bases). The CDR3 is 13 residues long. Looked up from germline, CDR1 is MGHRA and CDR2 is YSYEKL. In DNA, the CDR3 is TGCACCAGCAGGACACCTCAGAACACTGAAGCTTTCTTT. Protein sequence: CTSRTPQNTEAFF.

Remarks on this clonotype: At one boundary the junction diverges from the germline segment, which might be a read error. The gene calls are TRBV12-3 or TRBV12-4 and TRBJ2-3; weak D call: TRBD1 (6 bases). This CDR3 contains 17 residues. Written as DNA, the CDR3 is TGTGCCAGCAGCCCCCAGGATGACGCTGCGACGACAGGTACGCAGTATTTT. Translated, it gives CASSPQDDAATTGTQYF.

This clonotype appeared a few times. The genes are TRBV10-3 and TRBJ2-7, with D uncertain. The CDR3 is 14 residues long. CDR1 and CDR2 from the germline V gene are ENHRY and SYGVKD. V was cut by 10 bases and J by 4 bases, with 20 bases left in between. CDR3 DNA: TGTGCCACCGCTGAGACCGAGAGGCCGTACGAGCAGTACTTC. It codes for CATAETERPYEQYF.

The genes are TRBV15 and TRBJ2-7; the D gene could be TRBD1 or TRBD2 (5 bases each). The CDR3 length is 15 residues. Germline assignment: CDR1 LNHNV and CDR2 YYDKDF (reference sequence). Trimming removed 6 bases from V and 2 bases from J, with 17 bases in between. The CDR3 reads CATSGGGMGPYEQYF. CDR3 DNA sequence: TGTGCCACCAGTGGCGGAGGCATGGGGCCCTACGAGCAGTACTTC.

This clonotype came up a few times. CDR3 nucleotides: TGCGCCAGCAGCCAATGGGTAGCCTACGAGCAGTACTTC. Translating gives CASSQWVAYEQYF. The chain couples TRBV4-1 to TRBJ2-7, with D unresolved. The CDR3 totals 13 residues. Between the trimmed V and J ends, which lost 2 bases and 2 bases, there was a span of 7 bases. In germline, CDR1 is MGHRA, CDR2 YSYEKL.

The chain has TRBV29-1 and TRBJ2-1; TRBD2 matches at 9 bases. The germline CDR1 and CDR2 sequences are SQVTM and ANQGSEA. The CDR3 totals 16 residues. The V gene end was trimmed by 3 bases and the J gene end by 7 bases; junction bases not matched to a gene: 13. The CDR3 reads CSVEGRLAGPLNEQFF. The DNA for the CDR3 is TGCAGCGTTGAGGGGCGGCTAGCGGGACCCCTTAATGAGCAGTTCTTC.

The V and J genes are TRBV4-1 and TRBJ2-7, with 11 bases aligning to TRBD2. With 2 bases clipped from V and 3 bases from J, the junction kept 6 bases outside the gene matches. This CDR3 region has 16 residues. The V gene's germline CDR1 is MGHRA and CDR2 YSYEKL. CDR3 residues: CASSQSSGTSGYEQYF. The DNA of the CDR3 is TGCGCCAGCAGCCAATCCTCCGGGACTAGCGGCTACGAGCAGTACTTC.

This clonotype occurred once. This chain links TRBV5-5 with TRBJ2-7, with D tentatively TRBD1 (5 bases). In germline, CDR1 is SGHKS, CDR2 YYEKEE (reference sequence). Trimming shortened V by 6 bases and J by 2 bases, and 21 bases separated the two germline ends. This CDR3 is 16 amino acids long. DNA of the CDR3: TGTGCCAGCAACTCCCCAGAAGGGGCGACCACCTACGAGCAGTACTTC. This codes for CASNSPEGATTYEQYF.